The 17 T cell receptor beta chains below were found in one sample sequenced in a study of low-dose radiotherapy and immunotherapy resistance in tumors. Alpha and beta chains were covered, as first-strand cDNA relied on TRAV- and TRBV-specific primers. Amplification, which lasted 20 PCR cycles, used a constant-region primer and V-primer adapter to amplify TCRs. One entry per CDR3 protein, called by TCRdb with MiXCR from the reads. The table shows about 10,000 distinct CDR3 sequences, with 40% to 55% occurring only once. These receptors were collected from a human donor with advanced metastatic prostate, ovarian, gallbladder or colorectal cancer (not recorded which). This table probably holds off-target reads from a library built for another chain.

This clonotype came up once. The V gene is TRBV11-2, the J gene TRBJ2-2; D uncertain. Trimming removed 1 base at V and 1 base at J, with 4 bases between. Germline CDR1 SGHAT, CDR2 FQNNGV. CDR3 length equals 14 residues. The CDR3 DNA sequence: TGTGCCAGCAGCTTAGCGAGGAACACCGGGGAGCTGTTTTTT. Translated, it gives CASSLARNTGELFF.

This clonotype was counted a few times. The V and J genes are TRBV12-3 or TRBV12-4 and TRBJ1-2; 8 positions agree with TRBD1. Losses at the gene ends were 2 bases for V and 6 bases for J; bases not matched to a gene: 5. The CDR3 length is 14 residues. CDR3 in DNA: TGTGCCAGCAGTTTATTTGGCAGGGGGCATGGCTACACCTTC. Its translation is CASSLFGRGHGYTF.

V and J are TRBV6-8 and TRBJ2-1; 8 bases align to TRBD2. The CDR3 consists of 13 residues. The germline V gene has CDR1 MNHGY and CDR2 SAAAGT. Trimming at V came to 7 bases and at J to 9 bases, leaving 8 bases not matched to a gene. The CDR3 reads CASTVAGLGEQFF. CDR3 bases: TGTGCCAGCACGGTAGCGGGATTGGGTGAGCAGTTCTTC.

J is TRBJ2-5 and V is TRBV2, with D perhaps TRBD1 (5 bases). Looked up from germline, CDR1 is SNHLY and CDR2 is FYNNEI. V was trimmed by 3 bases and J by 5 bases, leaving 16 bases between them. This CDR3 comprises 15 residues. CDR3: CASSDPRGLYETQYF. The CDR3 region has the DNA TGTGCCAGCAGTGACCCAAGGGGCCTCTATGAGACCCAGTACTTC.

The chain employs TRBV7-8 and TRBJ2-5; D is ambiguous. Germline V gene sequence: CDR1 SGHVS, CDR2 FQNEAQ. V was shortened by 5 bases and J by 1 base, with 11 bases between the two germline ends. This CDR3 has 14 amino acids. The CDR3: CASSTRFAQETQYF. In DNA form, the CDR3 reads TGTGCCAGCAGCACCCGATTTGCCCAAGAGACCCAGTACTTC.

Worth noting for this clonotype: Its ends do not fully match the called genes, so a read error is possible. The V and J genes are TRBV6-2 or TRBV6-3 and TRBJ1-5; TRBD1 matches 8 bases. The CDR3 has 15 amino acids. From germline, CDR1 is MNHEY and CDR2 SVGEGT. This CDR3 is CACSRPTGGVQPQHF. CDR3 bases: TGTGCCTGCAGTCGACCCACAGGGGGTGTTCAGCCCCAGCATTTT.

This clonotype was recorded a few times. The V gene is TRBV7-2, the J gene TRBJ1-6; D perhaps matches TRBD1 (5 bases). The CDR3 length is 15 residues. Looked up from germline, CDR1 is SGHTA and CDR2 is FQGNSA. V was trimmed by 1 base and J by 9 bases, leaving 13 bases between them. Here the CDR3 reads CASSLVAQDTSPLHF. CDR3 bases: TGTGCCAGCAGCTTAGTGGCACAGGACACTTCACCCCTCCACTTT.

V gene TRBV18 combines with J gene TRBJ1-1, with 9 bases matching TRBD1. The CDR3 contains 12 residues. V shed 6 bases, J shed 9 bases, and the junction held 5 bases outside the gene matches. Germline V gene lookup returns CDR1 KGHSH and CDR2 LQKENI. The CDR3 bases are TGTGCCAGCTCTGGACAGGGGAACAAAGCTTTCTTT. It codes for CASSGQGNKAFF.

The CDR3 loop is CASSTRQDPDTQYF. The CDR3 DNA sequence: TGTGCCAGCAGCACCCGACAGGACCCAGATACGCAGTATTTT. The genes are TRBV7-6 and TRBJ2-3; D perhaps matches TRBD1 (6 bases). V was shortened by 5 bases and J by 4 bases, with 13 bases between the two germline ends. Germline V gene sequence: CDR1 SGHVS, CDR2 FNYEAQ. This CDR3 is built from 14 residues. Together with reference TRBV7-6 and TRBJ2-3, the CDR3 gives the full variable domain: GAGVSQSPRYKVTKRGQDVALRCDPISGHVSLYWYRQALGQGPEFLTYFNYEAQQDKSGLPNDRFSAERPEGSISTLTIQRTEQRDSAMYRCASSTRQDPDTQYFGPGTRLTVL.

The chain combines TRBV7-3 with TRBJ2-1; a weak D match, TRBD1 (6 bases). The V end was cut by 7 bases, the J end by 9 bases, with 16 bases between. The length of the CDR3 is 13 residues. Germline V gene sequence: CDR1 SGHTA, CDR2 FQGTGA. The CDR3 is CASTTRMGAEQFF. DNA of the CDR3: TGTGCCAGCACCACCCGGATGGGGGCTGAGCAGTTCTTC.

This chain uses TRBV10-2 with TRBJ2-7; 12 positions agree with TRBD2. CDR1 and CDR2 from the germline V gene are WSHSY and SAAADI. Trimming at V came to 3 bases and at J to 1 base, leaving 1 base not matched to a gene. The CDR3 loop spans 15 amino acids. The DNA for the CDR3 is TGCGCCAGCAGTGAAACTAGCGGGAGGTCCTACGAGCAGTACTTC. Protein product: CASSETSGRSYEQYF.

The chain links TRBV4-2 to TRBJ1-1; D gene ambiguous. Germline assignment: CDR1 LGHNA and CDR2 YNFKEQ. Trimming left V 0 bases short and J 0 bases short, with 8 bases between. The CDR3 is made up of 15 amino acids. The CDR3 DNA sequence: TGTGCCAGCAGCCAAGAGCCGGGAATGAACACTGAAGCTTTCTTT. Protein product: CASSQEPGMNTEAFF.

CDR3 nucleotide sequence: TGTGCCAGCAGCTTAGGGGACAGTGGCACCGGGGAGCTGTTTTTT. This sequence encodes CASSLGDSGTGELFF. The rearrangement uses TRBV7-9 and TRBJ2-2; 7 nucleotides match TRBD1. CDR1 is SEHNR and CDR2 is FQNEAQ in the germline V gene (reference sequence). This CDR3 contains 15 residues. The trim removed 1 base at V and 4 bases at J, leaving 3 bases unmatched.

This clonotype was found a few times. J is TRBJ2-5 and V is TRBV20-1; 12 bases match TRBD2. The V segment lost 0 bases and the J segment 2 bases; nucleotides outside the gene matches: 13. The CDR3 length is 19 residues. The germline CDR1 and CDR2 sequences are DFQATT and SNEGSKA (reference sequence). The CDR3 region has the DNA TGCAGTGCTAGAGAGGGCCACGGACTAGCGGGACAAAAACAAGAGACCCAGTACTTC. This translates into CSAREGHGLAGQKQETQYF.

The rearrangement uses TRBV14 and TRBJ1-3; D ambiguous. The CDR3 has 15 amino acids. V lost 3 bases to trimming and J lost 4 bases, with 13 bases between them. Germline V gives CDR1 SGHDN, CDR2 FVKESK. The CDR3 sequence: CASSHRLQRGNTIYF. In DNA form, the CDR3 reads TGTGCCAGCAGCCACCGACTTCAGAGAGGAAACACCATATATTTT.

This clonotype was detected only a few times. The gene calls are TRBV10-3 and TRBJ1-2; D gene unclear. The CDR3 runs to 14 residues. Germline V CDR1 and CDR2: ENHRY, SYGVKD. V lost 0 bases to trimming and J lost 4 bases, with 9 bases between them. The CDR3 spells CAISESAGIYGYTF. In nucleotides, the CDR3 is TGTGCCATCAGTGAGTCGGCAGGAATCTATGGCTACACCTTC.

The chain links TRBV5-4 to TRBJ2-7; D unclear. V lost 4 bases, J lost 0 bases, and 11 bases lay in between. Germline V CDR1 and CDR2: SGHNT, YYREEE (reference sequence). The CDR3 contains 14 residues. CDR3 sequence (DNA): TGTGCCAGCAGCCCTGGACCGGGCTCCTACGAGCAGTACTTC. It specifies CASSPGPGSYEQYF.